This TCR beta chain was found in a study of blood T cell repertoires in COVID-19. Study-level background: The cDNA or gDNA used as material had been derived from T cells, B-cell-depleted T cells, or PBMCs.

Deletions cut 6 bases from V and 0 bases from J, with 8 bases between. The CDR3 has 14 amino acids. Germline CDR1 and CDR2: WSHSY and SAAADI. This clone was detected only once. Assay used: immunoSEQ multiplex PCR; TCRdb lists only in-frame clones, some missing. The sample lists approximately 170,000 clones, about 83% occurring once. This receptor was taken from a man aged 18 to 29 with active or convalescent COVID-19. The gene calls are TRBV10-2 and TRBJ2-2, with D tentatively TRBD2 (5 bases). The sample comprised peripheral blood. DNA of the CDR3: TGCGCCAGCAGAGGAGGCGCGAACACCGGGGAGCTGTTTTTT. Amino acid sequence: CASRGGANTGELFF.